One and the same sample provided the 22 T cell receptor beta chains below, sequenced in a study of T cells expressing NK-cell markers. One entry per CDR3 protein, without DNA, is what TCRdb gives after re-calling the 5' RACE reads. Found here are around 470,000 distinct CDR3 sequences; the top ten clones hold almost 1.5%. Input material: blood T cells: a sorted CD56 or NKG2C T cell subset, CD4+ or CD8+ T cells, or bulk PBMC T cells (not recorded which). The origin of the receptors is a woman aged 45-65 years in good health.

The genes are TRBV20-1 and TRBJ2-1; TCRdb proposes TRBD1, but this gene call is untestable without DNA. The germline gives CDR1 DFQATT, CDR2 SNEGSKA (reference sequence). The CDR3 runs 15 residues. CDR3 residues: CSATRAGALYNEQFF.

The rearrangement joins TRBV20-1 to TRBJ1-5. Looked up from germline, CDR1 is DFQATT and CDR2 is SNEGSKA (reference sequence). The CDR3 runs to 17 residues. The CDR3: CSARPSLGAGYNQPQHF.

V and J are TRBV28 and TRBJ2-1; no DNA is available, so the TRBD1 call from TCRdb remains unchecked. The CDR3 loop spans 16 amino acids. Germline V gene lookup returns CDR1 MDHEN and CDR2 SYDVKM. CDR3 sequence reads: CASSRNRGGSYNEQFF.

The chain uses TRBV25-1 and TRBJ2-1; checking the TCRdb D call of TRBD2 is not possible without DNA. Germline V gene sequence: CDR1 MGHDK, CDR2 SYGVNS. The CDR3 spans 16 residues. CDR3 residues: CASSAPTSGRAHEQFF.

The rearrangement links TRBV5-6 to TRBJ1-5; the TCRdb call, TRBD1, lacks DNA for checking. This CDR3 is built from 15 residues. The germline gives CDR1 SGHDT, CDR2 YYEEEE. This chain's CDR3 is CASSFQGRPHQPQHF.

The chain carries TRBV12-3 or TRBV12-4 and TRBJ2-1; TCRdb outputs TRBD2, but without DNA this stays unchecked. The CDR3 runs 14 residues. CDR3 loop: CASGGLAGGYEQFF.

The chain uses TRBV5-5 and TRBJ2-1; TCRdb names TRBD2, which stays unverified in the absence of DNA. The CDR3 is 14 amino acids. Germline values: CDR1 SGHKS, CDR2 YYEKEE (reference sequence). CDR3 sequence: CASSDIAGGWGKFF.

The V gene is TRBV11-1, the J gene TRBJ2-1; the D gene TCRdb calls, TRBD1, cannot be checked with no DNA. Germline assignment: CDR1 SGHAT and CDR2 FQDESV (reference sequence). The CDR3 totals 16 residues. CDR3 in amino acids: CASSPWDGTGVREQFF.

The rearrangement uses TRBV15 and TRBJ2-3; the TCRdb call, TRBD2, lacks DNA for checking. CDR1 LNHNV and CDR2 YYDKDF come from the germline V gene (reference sequence). The CDR3 is 17 amino acids. CDR3 in amino acids: CATSRNRLAGLTDTQYF.

The V call is TRBV20-1, the J call TRBJ1-2. Germline lookup yields CDR1 DFQATT and CDR2 SNEGSKA (reference sequence). There are 13 residues in the CDR3. This CDR3 is CSAKGWEGVGYTF.

V usage is TRBV4-2 and J usage is TRBJ2-7; with no DNA, the TCRdb D assignment of TRBD2 cannot be verified. Germline CDR1 is LGHNA and CDR2 is YNFKEQ. CDR3 length: 16 residues. This CDR3 is CASSPRSSGGSYEQYF.

V is TRBV30 and J is TRBJ2-1; TCRdb picks TRBD2, but there is no DNA to check that call. Germline-derived CDR1 and CDR2 are GTSNPN and SVGIG (reference sequence). This CDR3 spans 12 amino acids. CDR3 in amino acids: CAWSVGGTVQFF.

The chain couples TRBV19 to TRBJ2-1; without DNA, the TCRdb call of TRBD2 cannot be checked. The germline gives CDR1 LNHDA, CDR2 SQIVND (reference sequence). The CDR3 runs 13 residues. This chain's CDR3 is CATRRAGGGEQFF.

CDR3: CSVWDSIRGLGTQYF. This chain joins TRBV29-1 and TRBJ2-3; TCRdb indicates TRBD2, and absent DNA this call remains unverified. The CDR3 has 15 residues. CDR1 and CDR2 (germline): SQVTM, ANQGSEA.

V is TRBV2 and J is TRBJ1-6; TCRdb names TRBD1, which stays unverified in the absence of DNA. Germline loops: CDR1 SNHLY, CDR2 FYNNEI. This CDR3 comprises 14 residues. This CDR3 reads CASSGGGESSPLHF.

The chain links TRBV24-1 to TRBJ2-1; as DNA is missing, the TRBD1 call by TCRdb cannot be tested. Germline V gene lookup returns CDR1 KGHDR and CDR2 SFDVKD. This CDR3 contains 18 residues. This CDR3 is CATSSGQGGGEGYNEQFF.

This chain uses TRBV25-1 with TRBJ2-7; checking the TCRdb D call of TRBD2 is not possible without DNA. This CDR3 is 13 amino acids long. Germline V gene sequence: CDR1 MGHDK, CDR2 SYGVNS. This CDR3 is CASIPRGAYEQYF.

The chain couples TRBV24-1 to TRBJ2-7; there is no DNA to check the TCRdb D call of TRBD2. Germline CDR1 reads KGHDR; CDR2 reads SFDVKD. This CDR3 comprises 16 residues. This chain's CDR3 is CATGETGTSGLYEQYF.

The genes are TRBV12-3 or TRBV12-4 and TRBJ1-5. The CDR3 runs to 13 residues. The CDR3: CASAGDGNQPQHF.

The chain uses TRBV5-1 and TRBJ2-5; TCRdb proposes TRBD1, but this gene call is untestable without DNA. Germline loops: CDR1 SGHRS, CDR2 YFSETQ. The CDR3 contains 15 residues. The CDR3 is CASSSLKGEKETQYF.

This chain connects TRBV5-1 to TRBJ1-2. The length of the CDR3 is 14 residues. The V gene's germline CDR1 is SGHRS and CDR2 YFSETQ. CDR3 sequence: CASSFLEGDYGYTF. Looking up the rest from reference TRBV5-1 and TRBJ1-2 gives the full variable domain: KAGVTQTPRYLIKTRGQQVTLSCSPISGHRSVSWYQQTPGQGLQFLFEYFSETQRNKGNFPGRFSGRQFSNSRSEMNVSTLELGDSALYLCASSFLEGDYGYTFGSGTRLTVV.

The gene calls are TRBV14 and TRBJ2-1. The CDR3 has 16 residues. The germline CDR1 and CDR2 sequences are SGHDN and FVKESK. CDR3: CASSQARDHQYNEQFF.